Here is one T cell receptor beta chain with its context. Its antigen is unidentified. Assay used: immunoSEQ multiplex PCR; TCRdb lists only in-frame clones, some missing. This table holds 95,000 to 150,000 clones, approximately 85% found once. The sample is drawn from a study of T cell responses to AZD1222 COVID-19 vaccine. The germline V gene encodes CDR1 KGHDR and CDR2 SFDVKD. CDR3 length: 18 amino acids. V was clipped by 3 bases and J by 2 bases, with 20 bases between them. General observations from the study: Repertoire sampling happened only post peak T cell response. Following two doses of AZD1222, Spike-specific TCR breadth and depth rose. Donors were mostly white British, more females; clonal diversity possibly underestimated. Vaccine-associated CD4 TCRs ranged over spike, dominating at 160-218 and 743-854.

V and J are TRBV24-1 and TRBJ2-3, with a tentative D call TRBD2 (5 bases). This receptor was obtained from an adult in good health. The sequences come from peripheral blood, collected on day 0 of AZD1222 vaccination. CDR3 protein: CATSDPGPLRGITDTQYF. CDR3 in DNA: TGTGCCACCAGTGATCCCGGGCCGCTTAGAGGGATCACAGATACGCAGTATTTT.